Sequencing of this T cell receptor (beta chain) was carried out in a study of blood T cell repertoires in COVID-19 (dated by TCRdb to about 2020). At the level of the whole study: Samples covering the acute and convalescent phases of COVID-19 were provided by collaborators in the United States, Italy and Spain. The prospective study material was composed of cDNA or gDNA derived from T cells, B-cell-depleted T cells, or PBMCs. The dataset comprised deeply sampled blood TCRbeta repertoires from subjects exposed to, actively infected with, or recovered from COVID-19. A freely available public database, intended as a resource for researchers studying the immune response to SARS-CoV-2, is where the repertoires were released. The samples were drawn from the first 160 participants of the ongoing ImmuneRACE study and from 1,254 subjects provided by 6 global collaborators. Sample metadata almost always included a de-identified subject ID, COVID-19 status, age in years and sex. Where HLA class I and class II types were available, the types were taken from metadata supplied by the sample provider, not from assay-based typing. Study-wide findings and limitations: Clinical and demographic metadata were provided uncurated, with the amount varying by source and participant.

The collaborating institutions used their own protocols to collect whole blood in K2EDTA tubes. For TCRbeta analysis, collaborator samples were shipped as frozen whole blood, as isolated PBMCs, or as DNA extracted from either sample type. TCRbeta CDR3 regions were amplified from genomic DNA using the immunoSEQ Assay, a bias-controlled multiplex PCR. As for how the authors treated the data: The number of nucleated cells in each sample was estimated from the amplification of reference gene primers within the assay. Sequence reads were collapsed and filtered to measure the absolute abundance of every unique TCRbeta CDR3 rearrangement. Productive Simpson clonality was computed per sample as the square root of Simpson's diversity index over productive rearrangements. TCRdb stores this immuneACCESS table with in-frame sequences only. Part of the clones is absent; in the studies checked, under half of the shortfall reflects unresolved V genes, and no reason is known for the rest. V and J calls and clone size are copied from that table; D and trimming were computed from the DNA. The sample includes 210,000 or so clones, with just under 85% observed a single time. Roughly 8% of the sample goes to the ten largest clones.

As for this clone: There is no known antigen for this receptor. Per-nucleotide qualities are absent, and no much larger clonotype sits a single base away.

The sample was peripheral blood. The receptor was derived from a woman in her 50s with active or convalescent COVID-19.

CDR3 protein: CASRTGTGVSGNTIYF. The DNA reads TGTGCCAGCAGAACCGGGACAGGGGTTTCTGGAAACACCATATATTTT. The chain was built from TRBV2 and TRBJ1-3, with 10 bases aligning to TRBD1. The germline V and J ends show losses of 6 bases and 1 base respectively, and no gene match explains 6 bases of the junction. The cysteine opens and the phenylalanine closes a CDR3 of 16 amino acids. Just CDR3 DNA is preserved here, 48 bases in frame from base 1. From a lookup of the germline V gene, CDR1 and CDR2 are SNHLY and FYNNEI. Supplemented by the reference TRBV2 and TRBJ1-3 proteins around the CDR3, the complete variable domain is EPEVTQTPSHQVTQMGQEVILRCVPISNHLYFYWYRQILGQKVEFLVSFYNNEISEKSEIFDDQFSVERPDGSNFTLKIRSTKLEDSAMYFCASRTGTGVSGNTIYFGEGSWLTVV.